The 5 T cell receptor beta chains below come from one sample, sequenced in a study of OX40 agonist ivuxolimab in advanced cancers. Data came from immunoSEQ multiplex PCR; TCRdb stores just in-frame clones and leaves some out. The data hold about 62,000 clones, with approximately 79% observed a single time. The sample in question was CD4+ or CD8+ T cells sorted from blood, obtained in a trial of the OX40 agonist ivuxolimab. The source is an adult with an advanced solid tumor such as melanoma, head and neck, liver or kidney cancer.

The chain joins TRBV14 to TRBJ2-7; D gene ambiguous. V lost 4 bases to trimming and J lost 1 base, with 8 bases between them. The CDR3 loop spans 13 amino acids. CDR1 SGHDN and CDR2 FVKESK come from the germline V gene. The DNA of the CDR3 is TGTGCCAGCAGCCCCCGGGTTTCCTACGAGCAGTACTTC. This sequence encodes CASSPRVSYEQYF.

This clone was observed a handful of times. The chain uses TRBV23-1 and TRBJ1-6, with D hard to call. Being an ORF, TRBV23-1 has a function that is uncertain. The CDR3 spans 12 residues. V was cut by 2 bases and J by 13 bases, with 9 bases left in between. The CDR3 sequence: CASSQTPSPLHF. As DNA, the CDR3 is TGCGCCAGCAGTCAAACCCCCAGCCCCCTCCACTTT.

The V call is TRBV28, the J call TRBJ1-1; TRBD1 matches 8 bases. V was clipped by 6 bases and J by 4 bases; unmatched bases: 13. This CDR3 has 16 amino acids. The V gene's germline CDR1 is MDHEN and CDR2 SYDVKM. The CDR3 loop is CASRRGRTGRFTEAFF. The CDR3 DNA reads TGTGCCAGCAGAAGGGGACGGACAGGGCGGTTCACTGAAGCTTTCTTT.

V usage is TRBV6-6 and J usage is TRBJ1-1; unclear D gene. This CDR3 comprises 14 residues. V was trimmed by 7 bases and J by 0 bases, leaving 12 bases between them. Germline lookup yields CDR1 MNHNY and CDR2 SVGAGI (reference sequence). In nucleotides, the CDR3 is TGTGCCAGCACCCCCGACCCCCTGAACACTGAAGCTTTCTTT. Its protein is CASTPDPLNTEAFF.

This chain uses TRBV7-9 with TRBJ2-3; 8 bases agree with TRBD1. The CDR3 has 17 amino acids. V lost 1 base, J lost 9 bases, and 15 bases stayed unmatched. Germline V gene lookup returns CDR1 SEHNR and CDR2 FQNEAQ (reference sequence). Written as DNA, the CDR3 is TGTGCCAGCAGCTTAGTGGGGACAGGTCGCCAGGCAGGGACGCAGTATTTT. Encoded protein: CASSLVGTGRQAGTQYF.